Given below is one TCR beta chain in context. The CDR3 has 13 amino acids. Trimming removed 2 bases at V and 5 bases at J, with 9 bases between. CDR1 SEHNR and CDR2 FQNEAQ come from the germline V gene (reference sequence). The data were taken from a study of shared clonotypes between healthy human individuals. Libraries were prepared by immunoSEQ multiplex PCR; TCRdb keeps only in-frame clonotypes and omits some of them. The sample lists some 450,000 clones, more than 70% seen once, with around 12% in the top ten. Sequencing was performed on PBMCs. The chain carries TRBV7-9 and TRBJ1-1; D remains unclear. This clonotype was sampled from a woman aged 40-49 years in good health. Some clones in this sample may be carry-over from other donors' samples. The CDR3 reads CASSLMEQTEAFF. CDR3 nucleotides: TGTGCCAGCAGCTTAATGGAGCAGACTGAAGCTTTCTTT.